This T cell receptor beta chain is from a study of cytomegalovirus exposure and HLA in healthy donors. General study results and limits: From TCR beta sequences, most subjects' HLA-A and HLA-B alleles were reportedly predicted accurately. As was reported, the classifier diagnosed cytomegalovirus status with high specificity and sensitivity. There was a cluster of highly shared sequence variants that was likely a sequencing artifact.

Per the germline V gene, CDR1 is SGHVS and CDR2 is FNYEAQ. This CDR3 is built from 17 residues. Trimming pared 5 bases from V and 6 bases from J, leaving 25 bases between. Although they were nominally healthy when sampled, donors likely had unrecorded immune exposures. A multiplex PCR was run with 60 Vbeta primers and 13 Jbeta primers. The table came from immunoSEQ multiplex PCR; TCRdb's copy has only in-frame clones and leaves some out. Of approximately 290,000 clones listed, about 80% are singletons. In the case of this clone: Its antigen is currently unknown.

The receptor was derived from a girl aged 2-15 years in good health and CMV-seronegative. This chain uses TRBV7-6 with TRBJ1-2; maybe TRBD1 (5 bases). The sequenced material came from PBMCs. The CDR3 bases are TGTGCCAGCAGCCCCCGGACATGGCTAGGGAATCCCAATGGCTACACCTTC. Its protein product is CASSPRTWLGNPNGYTF. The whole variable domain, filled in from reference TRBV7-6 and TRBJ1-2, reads GAGVSQSPRYKVTKRGQDVALRCDPISGHVSLYWYRQALGQGPEFLTYFNYEAQQDKSGLPNDRFSAERPEGSISTLTIQRTEQRDSAMYRCASSPRTWLGNPNGYTFGSGTRLTVV.